These T cell receptor beta chains were read from a single sample in a study of blood T cell repertoires in COVID-19. The repertoire was sequenced with immunoSEQ multiplex PCR; TCRdb's copy has only in-frame clones and lacks some. The repertoire holds 250,000 to 400,000 clones, with about 91% as singletons. The sample was peripheral blood. These receptors were taken from a woman between 25 and 40 years old with COVID-19, enrolled during active disease. Each CDR3 is given with its conserved first and last residue. A D gene is named only where the DNA matches it firmly. Clone size is given for some rows only: seen once, a few or many times, or a class if the clone is expanded.

size: NA; V: TRBV5-8; D: NA; J: TRBJ2-5; CDR3: CASSLGTGYQETQYF; DNA: TGTGCCAGCAGCTTGGGCACAGGATATCAAGAGACCCAGTACTTC
size: NA; V: TRBV7-7; D: NA; J: TRBJ1-1; CDR3: CASSSGVDTEAFF; DNA: TGTGCCAGCAGCTCAGGGGTCGACACTGAAGCTTTCTTT
size: NA; V: TRBV2; D: TRBD2; J: TRBJ2-7; CDR3: CASGDYPSSYEQYF; DNA: TGTGCCAGCGGGGACTACCCGAGCTCCTACGAGCAGTACTTC
size: NA; V: TRBV4-1; D: NA; J: TRBJ1-2; CDR3: CASSQEIRPGYGYTF; DNA: TGCGCCAGCAGCCAAGAAATTCGGCCGGGCTATGGCTACACCTTC
size: NA; V: TRBV4-1; D: NA; J: TRBJ1-2; CDR3: CASSHPLANYGYTF; DNA: TGCGCCAGCAGCCACCCGTTAGCTAACTATGGCTACACCTTC
size: NA; V: TRBV11-3; D: NA; J: TRBJ1-4; CDR3: CASGAGPNEKLFF; DNA: TGTGCCAGCGGGGCAGGCCCTAATGAAAAACTGTTTTTT
size: once; V: TRBV6-2/TRBV6-3; D: NA; J: TRBJ1-1; CDR3: CASSYLAGMPEAFF; DNA: TGTGCCAGCAGTTACCTGGCAGGGATGCCTGAAGCTTTCTTT
size: NA; V: TRBV30; D: NA; J: TRBJ1-5; CDR3: CAWSALINQPQHF; DNA: TGTGCCTGGAGTGCCTTAATAAATCAGCCCCAGCATTTT
size: NA; V: TRBV7-3; D: NA; J: TRBJ1-1; CDR3: CASSLTVQTEAFF; DNA: TGTGCCAGCAGCTTAACGGTACAAACTGAAGCTTTCTTT
size: few; V: TRBV29-1; D: NA; J: TRBJ2-2; CDR3: CSGLDSNTGELFF; DNA: TGCAGCGGGCTGGACAGCAACACCGGGGAGCTGTTTTTT
size: once; V: TRBV6-2/TRBV6-3; D: TRBD1; J: TRBJ1-1; CDR3: CASSSIRTGNEAFF; DNA: TGTGCCAGCAGTTCCATCCGGACAGGAAATGAAGCTTTCTTT
size: NA; V: TRBV19; D: NA; J: TRBJ1-2; CDR3: CASSLAGSSYGYTF; DNA: TGTGCCAGTAGTCTAGCAGGGTCATCCTACGGCTACACCTTC
size: NA; V: TRBV6-5; D: TRBD1; J: TRBJ1-6; CDR3: CASRMKQGRNSPLHF; DNA: TGTGCCAGCAGAATGAAACAGGGGAGGAATTCACCCCTCCACTTT
size: NA; V: TRBV2; D: NA; J: TRBJ2-5; CDR3: CASNTMGRRETQYF; DNA: TGTGCCAGCAACACTATGGGGCGCCGAGAGACCCAGTACTTC
size: NA; V: TRBV2; D: TRBD1; J: TRBJ1-6; CDR3: CASSRQGIDSPLHF; DNA: TGTGCCAGCAGCAGACAGGGGATCGATTCACCCCTCCACTTT
size: NA; V: TRBV5-1; D: NA; J: TRBJ2-3; CDR3: CASSNEGAGGDTQYF; DNA: TGCGCCAGCAGCAACGAGGGCGCAGGCGGGGATACGCAGTATTTT
size: once; V: TRBV9; D: NA; J: TRBJ2-7; CDR3: CASSVSQGSYEQYF; DNA: TGTGCCAGCAGCGTATCGCAGGGGAGCTACGAGCAGTACTTC
size: NA; V: TRBV21-1; D: NA; J: TRBJ1-2; CDR3: CASSKALFGQGAGYGYTF; DNA: NA
size: NA; V: TRBV3-1/TRBV3-2; D: NA; J: TRBJ1-2; CDR3: CASSQRTYAYGYTF; DNA: TGTGCCAGCAGCCAACGGACATACGCATATGGCTACACCTTC
size: NA; V: TRBV7-8; D: NA; J: TRBJ1-5; CDR3: CASSLARSNQPQHF; DNA: TGTGCCAGCAGCCTAGCCCGGAGCAATCAGCCCCAGCATTTT
size: NA; V: TRBV30; D: NA; J: TRBJ2-7; CDR3: CAWAAGGISYEQYF; DNA: TGTGCCTGGGCTGCCGGCGGGATCTCCTACGAGCAGTACTTC
size: few; V: TRBV5-4; D: TRBD1; J: TRBJ2-2; CDR3: CASSLWTGVNTGELFF; DNA: TGTGCCAGCAGCTTGTGGACAGGGGTGAACACCGGGGAGCTGTTTTTT
size: few; V: TRBV20-1; D: NA; J: TRBJ1-6; CDR3: CSASVEPGNSPLHF; DNA: TGCAGTGCTAGTGTAGAACCGGGAAATTCACCCCTCCACTTT
size: NA; V: TRBV6-5; D: TRBD2; J: TRBJ2-2; CDR3: CASGSGGANTGELFF; DNA: TGTGCCAGTGGGAGCGGGGGGGCGAACACCGGGGAGCTGTTTTTT
size: NA; V: TRBV7-8; D: NA; J: TRBJ2-5; CDR3: CASSLARGDSQETQYF; DNA: TGTGCCAGCAGCTTAGCGCGCGGAGACAGTCAAGAGACCCAGTACTTC
size: NA; V: TRBV24-1; D: NA; J: TRBJ2-3; CDR3: CATSDGGTATDTQYF; DNA: TGTGCCACCAGTGATGGGGGGACAGCCACAGATACGCAGTATTTT
size: once; V: TRBV11-2; D: TRBD1; J: TRBJ1-1; CDR3: CASSRQGIGAFF; DNA: TGTGCCAGCAGCCGACAGGGTATCGGAGCTTTCTTT
size: NA; V: TRBV11-2; D: NA; J: TRBJ2-1; CDR3: CASSRGGAGEQFF; DNA: TGTGCCAGCAGTAGAGGGGGAGCGGGGGAGCAGTTCTTC
size: NA; V: TRBV2; D: NA; J: TRBJ1-2; CDR3: CASRADGGYGYTF; DNA: TGTGCCAGCAGAGCCGACGGCGGCTATGGCTACACCTTC
size: NA; V: TRBV5-8; D: NA; J: TRBJ2-7; CDR3: CASSPPGTLGAEQYF; DNA: TGTGCCAGCAGCCCTCCCGGGACTCTTGGGGCGGAGCAGTACTTC
size: NA; V: TRBV30; D: NA; J: TRBJ2-2; CDR3: CAWARTGELFF; DNA: TGTGCCTGGGCTAGGACCGGGGAGCTGTTTTTT
size: NA; V: TRBV11-3; D: NA; J: TRBJ1-5; CDR3: CASSLNFRQYNNQPQHF; DNA: TGTGCCAGCAGCTTAAATTTCCGACAGTACAACAATCAGCCCCAGCATTTT
size: NA; V: TRBV15; D: TRBD1; J: TRBJ1-2; CDR3: CATSRDMTGRNGYTF; DNA: TGTGCCACCAGCAGAGACATGACAGGGCGTAATGGCTACACCTTC
size: NA; V: TRBV3-1/TRBV3-2; D: NA; J: TRBJ2-1; CDR3: CASSQGFSRISYNEQFF; DNA: TGTGCCAGCAGCCAAGGGTTCTCGCGTATCTCTTACAATGAGCAGTTCTTC
size: NA; V: TRBV18; D: NA; J: TRBJ2-3; CDR3: CASSPPSGRDTQYF; DNA: TGTGCCAGCTCACCACCTAGCGGTAGAGATACGCAGTATTTT
size: NA; V: TRBV24-1; D: NA; J: TRBJ1-5; CDR3: CATSVKGRNQPQHF; DNA: TGTGCCACCAGTGTTAAGGGGCGCAATCAGCCCCAGCATTTT
size: NA; V: TRBV5-5; D: NA; J: TRBJ1-2; CDR3: CASSLEGRGRGYGYTF; DNA: TGTGCCAGCAGCTTGGAGGGGCGGGGGCGCGGCTATGGCTACACCTTC
size: NA; V: TRBV6-5; D: NA; J: TRBJ2-1; CDR3: CASSHFQRDEQFF; DNA: TGTGCCAGCAGTCACTTTCAACGGGATGAGCAGTTCTTC
size: NA; V: TRBV7-9; D: TRBD2; J: TRBJ2-5; CDR3: CASSLGGSGGAETQYF; DNA: TGTGCCAGCAGCTTAGGAGGAAGCGGGGGGGCGGAGACCCAGTACTTC
size: once; V: TRBV7-2; D: TRBD1; J: TRBJ1-1; CDR3: CASSSTGTANTEAFF; DNA: TGTGCCAGCAGCTCCACCGGGACAGCGAACACTGAAGCTTTCTTT
size: NA; V: TRBV7-2; D: NA; J: TRBJ2-6; CDR3: CASSLGGSGANVLTF; DNA: TGTGCCAGCAGCTTAGGAGGGAGTGGGGCCAACGTCCTGACTTTC
size: NA; V: TRBV5-1; D: TRBD1; J: TRBJ1-1; CDR3: CASSTRTGNTEAFF; DNA: TGCGCCAGCAGCACCCGGACAGGGAACACTGAAGCTTTCTTT
size: NA; V: TRBV14; D: NA; J: TRBJ2-1; CDR3: CASSQDYAFWAGHAYNEQFF; DNA: TGTGCCAGCAGCCAAGATTATGCTTTTTGGGCAGGGCATGCCTACAATGAGCAGTTCTTC
size: NA; V: TRBV7-8; D: NA; J: TRBJ1-5; CDR3: CASSPSGFLGQPQHF; DNA: TGTGCCAGCAGCCCCAGCGGGTTCTTAGGTCAGCCCCAGCATTTT
size: NA; V: TRBV28; D: NA; J: TRBJ1-1; CDR3: CASSPTGLNTEAFF; DNA: TGTGCCAGCAGCCCCACAGGCCTGAACACTGAAGCTTTCTTT
size: NA; V: TRBV7-6; D: NA; J: TRBJ2-3; CDR3: CASSQTRLASTDTQYF; DNA: TGTGCCAGCAGCCAAACTAGGCTCGCTAGCACAGATACGCAGTATTTT
size: NA; V: TRBV28; D: NA; J: TRBJ2-1; CDR3: CASSPAGPNEQFF; DNA: TGTGCCAGCAGTCCCGCGGGTCCGAATGAGCAGTTCTTC
size: NA; V: TRBV7-2; D: NA; J: TRBJ1-2; CDR3: CASSFGAGYGYTF; DNA: TGTGCCAGCAGCTTTGGAGCTGGCTATGGCTACACCTTC
size: NA; V: TRBV28; D: TRBD1; J: TRBJ1-4; CDR3: CASSLFVTGGPPTNEKLFF; DNA: TGTGCCAGCAGTTTATTCGTGACAGGGGGCCCTCCGACTAATGAAAAACTGTTTTTT
size: NA; V: TRBV19; D: TRBD1; J: TRBJ1-3; CDR3: CASSLGLEGAAGNTIYF; DNA: TGTGCCAGTAGTCTCGGCCTCGAGGGGGCAGCTGGAAACACCATATATTTT
size: NA; V: TRBV5-4; D: NA; J: TRBJ1-6; CDR3: CASSLAEGAGSPLHF; DNA: TGTGCCAGCAGCTTGGCGGAGGGCGCAGGTTCACCCCTCCACTTT
size: NA; V: TRBV5-1; D: NA; J: TRBJ1-1; CDR3: CASSLVSDTEAFF; DNA: TGCGCCAGCAGCTTGGTTAGTGACACTGAAGCTTTCTTT
size: once; V: TRBV2; D: TRBD1; J: TRBJ1-1; CDR3: CASRDRRPTEAFF; DNA: TGTGCCAGCAGGGACAGGAGGCCCACTGAAGCTTTCTTT
size: NA; V: TRBV29-1; D: NA; J: TRBJ1-5; CDR3: CSVGPGGGQPQHF; DNA: TGCAGCGTTGGTCCTGGGGGCGGTCAGCCCCAGCATTTT
size: NA; V: TRBV15; D: TRBD1; J: TRBJ1-3; CDR3: CATQGDSNSGNTIYF; DNA: TGTGCCACCCAAGGGGACAGCAACTCTGGAAACACCATATATTTT
size: NA; V: TRBV5-5; D: NA; J: TRBJ2-5; CDR3: CASSFRWKGETQYF; DNA: TGTGCCAGCAGCTTTAGATGGAAGGGGGAGACCCAGTACTTC
size: NA; V: TRBV4-3; D: NA; J: TRBJ1-2; CDR3: CASSQGYRTSYGYTF; DNA: TGCGCCAGCAGCCAAGGGTACAGGACAAGCTATGGCTACACCTTC